This is a list of T cell receptor beta chains from one sample in a study of cytomegalovirus exposure and HLA in healthy donors. Profiled with immunoSEQ multiplex PCR; TCRdb holds only in-frame clones, not every one. The sample consists of roughly 97,000 clones, 75% to 80% of them appearing once. The sample consisted of PBMCs. These receptor sequences come from a man between 60 and 75 years old in good health and CMV-seropositive. Each CDR3 is given with its conserved first and last residue.

v_gene	j_gene	CDR3aa
TRBV11-2	TRBJ1-3	CASSSRGTSGNTIYF
TRBV5-8	TRBJ2-7	CASSLAGTLYEQYF
TRBV10-2	TRBJ2-5	CASSLERQETQYF
TRBV5-1	TRBJ2-1	CASSLAGGALNEQFF
TRBV27	TRBJ1-3	CASSTGDTIYF
TRBV30	TRBJ1-4	CAWRAPTRFYNEKLFF
TRBV7-3	TRBJ2-1	CASSHDLRGWNEQFF
TRBV30	TRBJ2-3	CAWRPKGPGTQYF
TRBV30	TRBJ2-5	CAWIPRDRGEETQYF
TRBV11-2	TRBJ2-5	CASSLSRAKETQYF
TRBV10-3	TRBJ2-7	CAISDSDRGNYEQYF
TRBV6-6	TRBJ2-3	CASSYVLAGGADTQYF
TRBV5-8	TRBJ2-1	CASRRLAVRFF
TRBV28	TRBJ2-3	CASRRTPSTDTQYF
TRBV7-8	TRBJ2-3	CASSLLQGQGTQYF
TRBV6-1	TRBJ1-1	CASRVGSTEAFF
TRBV10-2	TRBJ1-1	CASSTGQGTVMAFF
TRBV4-1	TRBJ2-2	CASSQASGPNTGELFF
TRBV11-2	TRBJ1-2	CASSPRGNYGYTF
TRBV5-1	TRBJ1-3	CASSSTGGTGNTIYF
TRBV15	TRBJ1-6	CATTGQDNSPLHF
TRBV21-1	TRBJ1-2	CASSWESPGGRSPDGYTF
TRBV6-5	TRBJ1-4	CASSYHGGVKEKLFF
TRBV6-1	TRBJ1-5	CASSRTGVNNQPQHF
TRBV13	TRBJ1-4	CASSLRTPNEKLFF
TRBV12-2	TRBJ2-5	CASRSLAGAEETQYF
TRBV4-2	TRBJ2-1	CASSQDGSGPLDEQFF
TRBV30	TRBJ1-1	CAWSERLINTEAFF
TRBV6-5	TRBJ1-2	CASSWGTAPSGGYTF
TRBV19	TRBJ1-4	CASSIPRVQREKLFF
TRBV7-2	TRBJ1-2	CASTPRRGVGTF
TRBV4-2	TRBJ2-7	CASSPGTAIYEQYF
TRBV5-1	TRBJ1-1	CASSQGLSTEAFF